This T cell receptor (beta chain) was retrieved from a study of tumor-infiltrating lymphocytes in primary liver carcinoma. The V gene lost 5 bases and the J gene lost 3 bases, with 16 bases spanning the gap. The germline V gene encodes CDR1 MDHEN and CDR2 SYDVKM. The CDR3 is 15 amino acids. Remarks on this clonotype: As yet, its antigen is unknown.

Co-extraction of both nucleic acids (RNA and DNA) used roughly 19-33 mg of unsorted bulk tissue. Resection treated the patients' primary liver carcinoma. Study-wide results and limits: Blood's top-250-clone fraction was significantly lower than that of tumors (p = 0.039).

From roughly 0.5 ug total RNA, TCR beta cDNA was generated with a primer in the constant region. Slightly modified ARM-PCR served as the procedure for the TCR beta libraries. These libraries came from three rounds of nested multiplex PCR. Forward primers for TRBV1-TRBV30 and a C-beta reverse primer served the first two PCR rounds, at around 9 cycles each. TCRdb re-analysed the multiplex PCR reads in MiXCR, keeping a single row per CDR3 protein. The table lists 150,000 to 200,000 distinct CDR3 sequences, around four fifths of them singletons. This sequence originates from a man aged 35-49 years with primary liver carcinoma and hepatitis B virus infection. The chain uses TRBV28 and TRBJ1-1, with TRBD1 as a possible D gene (6 bases). Sequences were obtained from tumor tissue from primary liver carcinoma. CDR3 region: CASSQPGHGDTEAFF. CDR3 nucleotides: TGTGCCAGCAGTCAACCGGGACATGGGGACACTGAAGCTTTCTTT.